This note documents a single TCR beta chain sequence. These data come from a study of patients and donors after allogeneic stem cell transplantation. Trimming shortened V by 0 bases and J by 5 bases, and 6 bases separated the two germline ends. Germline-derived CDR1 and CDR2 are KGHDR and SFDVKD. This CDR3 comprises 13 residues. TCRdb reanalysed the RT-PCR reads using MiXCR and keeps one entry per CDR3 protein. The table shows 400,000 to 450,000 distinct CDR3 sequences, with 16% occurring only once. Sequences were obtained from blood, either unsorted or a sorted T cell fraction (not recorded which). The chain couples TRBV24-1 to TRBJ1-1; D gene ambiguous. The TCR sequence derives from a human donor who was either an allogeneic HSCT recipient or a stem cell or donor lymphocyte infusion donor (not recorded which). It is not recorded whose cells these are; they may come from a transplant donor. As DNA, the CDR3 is TGTGCCACCAGTGATTTGGGGCAGACTGAAGCTTTCTTT. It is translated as CATSDLGQTEAFF.